This TCR beta chain was profiled in a study of T cells after yellow fever vaccination. Whole-study results and caveats: Sorted memory subsets on day 0 showed almost all vaccine-responding clonotypes to be undetectable. Subsequent to the booster, the majority of primary-vaccination clones reappeared (approximately 95% CD4, about 90% CD8).

This CDR3 spans 13 amino acids. The study made its TCR cDNA through 5'RACE template switching. That step introduced a universal primer site along with UMIs. TCRdb ran MiXCR on the 5' RACE reads and lists one entry per CDR3 protein. Among over 20,000 distinct CDR3 sequences, 5.5% were seen once, and the ten largest hold about an eighth. This clonotype was seen ten or more times. A junction end diverges from the germline sequence, so it may reflect a read error. The chain has TRBV12-3 or TRBV12-4 and TRBJ2-3; TRBD2 might be the D (6 bases). The origin of this receptor is a man aged 25-40 years who received the YFV17D yellow fever vaccine. The source was PBMCs, either bulk or a sorted T-cell subset (CD4+, CD8+, memory, or dextramer-sorted; not recorded which), collected 15 days after the yellow fever booster vaccination. CDR3 sequence reads: CASGRSRTDRQYF. The CDR3 DNA reads as TGTGCCAGCGGGAGGTCCCGCACAGATAGGCAGTATTTT.